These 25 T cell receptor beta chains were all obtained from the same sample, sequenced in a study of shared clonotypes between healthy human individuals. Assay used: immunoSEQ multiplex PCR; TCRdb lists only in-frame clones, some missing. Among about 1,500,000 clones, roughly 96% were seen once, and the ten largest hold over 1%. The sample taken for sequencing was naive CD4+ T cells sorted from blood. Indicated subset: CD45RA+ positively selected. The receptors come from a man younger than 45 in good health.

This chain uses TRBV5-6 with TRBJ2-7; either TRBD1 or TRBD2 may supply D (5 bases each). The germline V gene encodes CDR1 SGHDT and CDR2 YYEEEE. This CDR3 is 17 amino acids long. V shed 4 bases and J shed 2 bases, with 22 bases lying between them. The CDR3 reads CASSPVGFRDGAYEQYF. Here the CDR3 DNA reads TGTGCCAGCAGCCCAGTGGGGTTCCGGGACGGGGCCTACGAGCAGTACTTC. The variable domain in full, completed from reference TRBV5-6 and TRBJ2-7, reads DAGVTQSPTHLIKTRGQQVTLRCSPKSGHDTVSWYQQALGQGPQFIFQYYEEEERQRGNFPDRFSGHQFPNYSSELNVNALLLGDSALYLCASSPVGFRDGAYEQYFGPGTRLTVT.

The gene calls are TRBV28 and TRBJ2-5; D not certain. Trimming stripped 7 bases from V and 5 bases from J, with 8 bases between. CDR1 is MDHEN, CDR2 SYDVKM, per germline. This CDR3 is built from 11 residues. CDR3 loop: CASTDIETQYF. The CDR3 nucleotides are TGTGCCAGCACCGACATTGAGACCCAGTACTTC.

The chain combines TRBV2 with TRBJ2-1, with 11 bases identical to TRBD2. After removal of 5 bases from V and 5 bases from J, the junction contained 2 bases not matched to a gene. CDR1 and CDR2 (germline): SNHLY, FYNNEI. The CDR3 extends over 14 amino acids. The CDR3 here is CASSRLAGNNEQFF. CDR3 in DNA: TGTGCCAGCAGTAGACTAGCGGGGAACAATGAGCAGTTCTTC.

The CDR3 region has the DNA TGTGCCAGCACGCCCGGGTCTACGAGGGAGCAGTACTTC. This codes for CASTPGSTREQYF. The chain combines TRBV28 with TRBJ2-7; D not certain. The CDR3 runs 13 residues. Germline CDR1 reads MDHEN; CDR2 reads SYDVKM. The ends were cut back, 7 bases at V and 7 bases at J, with 17 bases in the middle.

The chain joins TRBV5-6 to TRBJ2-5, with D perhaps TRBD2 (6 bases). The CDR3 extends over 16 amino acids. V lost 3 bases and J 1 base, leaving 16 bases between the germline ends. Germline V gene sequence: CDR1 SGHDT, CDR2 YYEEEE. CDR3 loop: CASSSIAWDFQETQYF. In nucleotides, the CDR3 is TGTGCCAGCAGCTCGATTGCATGGGACTTCCAAGAGACCCAGTACTTC. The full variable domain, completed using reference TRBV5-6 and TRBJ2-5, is DAGVTQSPTHLIKTRGQQVTLRCSPKSGHDTVSWYQQALGQGPQFIFQYYEEEERQRGNFPDRFSGHQFPNYSSELNVNALLLGDSALYLCASSSIAWDFQETQYFGPGTRLLVL.

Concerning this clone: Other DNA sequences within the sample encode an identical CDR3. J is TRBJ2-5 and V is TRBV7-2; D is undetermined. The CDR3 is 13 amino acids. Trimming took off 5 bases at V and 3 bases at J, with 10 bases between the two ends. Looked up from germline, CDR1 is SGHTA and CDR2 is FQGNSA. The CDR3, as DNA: TGTGCCAGCAGCCCCGGCACAGAAGAGACCCAGTACTTC. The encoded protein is CASSPGTEETQYF.

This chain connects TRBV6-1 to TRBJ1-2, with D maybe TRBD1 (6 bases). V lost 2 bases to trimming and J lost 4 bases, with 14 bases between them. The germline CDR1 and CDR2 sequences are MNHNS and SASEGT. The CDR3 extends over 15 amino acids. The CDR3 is CASSEPYRELYGYTF. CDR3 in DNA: TGTGCCAGCAGTGAACCATACAGGGAACTCTATGGCTACACCTTC.

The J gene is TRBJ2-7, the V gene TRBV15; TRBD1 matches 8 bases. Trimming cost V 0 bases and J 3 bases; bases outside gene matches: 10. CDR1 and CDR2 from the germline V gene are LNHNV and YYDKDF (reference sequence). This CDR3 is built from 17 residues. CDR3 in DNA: TGTGCCACCAGCAGAGATAAGGGGACAGGTCAAGACTACGAGCAGTACTTC. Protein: CATSRDKGTGQDYEQYF.

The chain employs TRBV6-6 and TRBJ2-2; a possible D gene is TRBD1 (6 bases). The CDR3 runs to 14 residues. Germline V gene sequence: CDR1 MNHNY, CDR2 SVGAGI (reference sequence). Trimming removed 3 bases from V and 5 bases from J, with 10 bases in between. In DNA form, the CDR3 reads TGTGCCAGCAGTTATATCACAGGGACCGGGGAGCTGTTTTTT. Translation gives CASSYITGTGELFF.

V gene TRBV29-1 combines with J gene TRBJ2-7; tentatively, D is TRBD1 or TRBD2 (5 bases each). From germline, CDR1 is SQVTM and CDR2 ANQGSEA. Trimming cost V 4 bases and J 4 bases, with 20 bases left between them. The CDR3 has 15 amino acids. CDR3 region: CSVALMPGWGYEQYF. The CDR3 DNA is TGCAGCGTTGCACTCATGCCTGGTTGGGGGTACGAGCAGTACTTC.

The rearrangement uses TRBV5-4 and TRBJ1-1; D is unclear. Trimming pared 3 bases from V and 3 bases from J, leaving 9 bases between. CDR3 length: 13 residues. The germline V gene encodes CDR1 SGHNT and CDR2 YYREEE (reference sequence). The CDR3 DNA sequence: TGTGCCAGCAGCTGGTCTAGCTACACTGAAGCTTTCTTT. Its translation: CASSWSSYTEAFF. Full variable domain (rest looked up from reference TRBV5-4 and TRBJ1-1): ETGVTQSPTHLIKTRGQQVTLRCSSQSGHNTVSWYQQALGQGPQFIFQYYREEENGRGNFPPRFSGLQFPNYSSELNVNALELDDSALYLCASSWSSYTEAFFGQGTRLTVV.

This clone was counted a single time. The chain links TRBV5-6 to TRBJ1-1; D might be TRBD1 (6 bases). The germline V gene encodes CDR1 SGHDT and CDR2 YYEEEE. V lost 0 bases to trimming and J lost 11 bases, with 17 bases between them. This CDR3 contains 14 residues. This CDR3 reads CASSLGVPQGSAFF. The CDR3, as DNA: TGTGCCAGCAGCTTGGGGGTACCACAGGGATCGGCTTTCTTT.

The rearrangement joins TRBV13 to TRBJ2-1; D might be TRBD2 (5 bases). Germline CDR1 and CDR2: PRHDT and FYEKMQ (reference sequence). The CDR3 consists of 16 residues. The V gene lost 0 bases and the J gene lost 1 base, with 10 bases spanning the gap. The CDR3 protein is CASSLGGRGSYNEQFF. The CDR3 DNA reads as TGTGCCAGCAGCTTAGGTGGGAGAGGATCCTACAATGAGCAGTTCTTC.

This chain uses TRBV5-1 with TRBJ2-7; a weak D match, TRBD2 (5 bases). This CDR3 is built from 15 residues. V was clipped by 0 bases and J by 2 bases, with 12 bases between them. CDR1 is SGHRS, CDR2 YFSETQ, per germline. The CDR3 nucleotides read TGCGCCAGCAGCTTGGGGACTCCTGGCCCCTACGAGCAGTACTTC. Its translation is CASSLGTPGPYEQYF.

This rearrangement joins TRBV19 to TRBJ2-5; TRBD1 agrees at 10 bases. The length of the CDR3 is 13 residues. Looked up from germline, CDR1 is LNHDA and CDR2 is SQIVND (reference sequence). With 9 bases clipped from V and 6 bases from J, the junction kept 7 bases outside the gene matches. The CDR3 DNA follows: TGTGCCAGCACGGACAGGGGGGGTCAGACCCAGTACTTC. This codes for CASTDRGGQTQYF. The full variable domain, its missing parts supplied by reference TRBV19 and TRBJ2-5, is DGGITQSPKYLFRKEGQNVTLSCEQNLNHDAMYWYRQDPGQGLRLIYYSQIVNDFQKGDIAEGYSVSREKKESFPLTVTSAQKNPTAFYLCASTDRGGQTQYFGPGTRLLVL.

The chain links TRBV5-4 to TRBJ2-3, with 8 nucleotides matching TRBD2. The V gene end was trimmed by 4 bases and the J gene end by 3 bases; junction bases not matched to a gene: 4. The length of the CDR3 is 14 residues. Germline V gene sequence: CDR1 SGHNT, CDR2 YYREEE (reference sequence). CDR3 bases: TGTGCCAGCAGCCGATCGGGAGGGACAGATACGCAGTATTTT. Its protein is CASSRSGGTDTQYF.

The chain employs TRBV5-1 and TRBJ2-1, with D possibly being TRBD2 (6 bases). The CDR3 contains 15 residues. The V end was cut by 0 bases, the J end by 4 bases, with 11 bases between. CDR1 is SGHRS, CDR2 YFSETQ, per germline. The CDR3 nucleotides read TGCGCCAGCAGCTTGGTGGGGACTCTTTACAATGAGCAGTTCTTC. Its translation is CASSLVGTLYNEQFF. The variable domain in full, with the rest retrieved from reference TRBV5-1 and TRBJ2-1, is KAGVTQTPRYLIKTRGQQVTLSCSPISGHRSVSWYQQTPGQGLQFLFEYFSETQRNKGNFPGRFSGRQFSNSRSEMNVSTLELGDSALYLCASSLVGTLYNEQFFGPGTRLTVL.

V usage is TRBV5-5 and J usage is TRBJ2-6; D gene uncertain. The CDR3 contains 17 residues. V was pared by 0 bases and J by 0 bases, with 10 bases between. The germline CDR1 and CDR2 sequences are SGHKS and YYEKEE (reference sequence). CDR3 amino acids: CASSLARHISGANVLTF. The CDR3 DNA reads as TGTGCCAGCAGCTTGGCGCGACATATCTCTGGGGCCAACGTCCTGACTTTC.

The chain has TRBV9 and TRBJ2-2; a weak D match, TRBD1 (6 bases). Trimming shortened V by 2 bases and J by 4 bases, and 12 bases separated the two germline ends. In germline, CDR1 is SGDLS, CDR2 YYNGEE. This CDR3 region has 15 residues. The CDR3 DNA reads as TGTGCCAGCAGCGTCACAGGGATGGTCACCGGGGAGCTGTTTTTT. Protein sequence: CASSVTGMVTGELFF.

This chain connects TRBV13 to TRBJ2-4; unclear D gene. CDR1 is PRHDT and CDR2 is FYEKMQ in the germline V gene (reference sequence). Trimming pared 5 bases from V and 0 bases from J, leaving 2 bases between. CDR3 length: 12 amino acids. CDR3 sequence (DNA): TGTGCCAGCAGCCTAGCCAAAAACATTCAGTACTTC. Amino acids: CASSLAKNIQYF.

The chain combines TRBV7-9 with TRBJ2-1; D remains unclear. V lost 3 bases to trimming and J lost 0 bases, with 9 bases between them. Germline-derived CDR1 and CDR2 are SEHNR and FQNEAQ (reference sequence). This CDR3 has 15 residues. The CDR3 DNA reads TGTGCCAGCAGCTTGTGGCTGGGCTCCTACAATGAGCAGTTCTTC. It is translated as CASSLWLGSYNEQFF.

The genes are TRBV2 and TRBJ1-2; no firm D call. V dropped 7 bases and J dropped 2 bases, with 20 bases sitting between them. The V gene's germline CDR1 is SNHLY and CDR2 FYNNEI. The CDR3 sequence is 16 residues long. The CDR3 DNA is TGTGCCAGCACCCCTACATCAGTGGGCTTCAACTATGGCTACACCTTC. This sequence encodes CASTPTSVGFNYGYTF.

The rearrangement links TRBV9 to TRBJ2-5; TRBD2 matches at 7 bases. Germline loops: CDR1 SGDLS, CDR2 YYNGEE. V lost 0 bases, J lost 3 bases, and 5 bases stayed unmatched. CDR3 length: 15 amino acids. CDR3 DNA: TGTGCCAGCAGCGTAGCCCCGACTAGCAAAGAGACCCAGTACTTC. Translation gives CASSVAPTSKETQYF.

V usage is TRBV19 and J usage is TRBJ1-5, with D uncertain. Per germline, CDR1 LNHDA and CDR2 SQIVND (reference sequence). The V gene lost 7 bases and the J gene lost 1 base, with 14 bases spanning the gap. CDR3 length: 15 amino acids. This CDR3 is CASNNLGISNQPQHF. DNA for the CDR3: TGTGCCAGTAATAACCTCGGAATAAGCAATCAGCCCCAGCATTTT. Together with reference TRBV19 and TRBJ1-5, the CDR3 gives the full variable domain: DGGITQSPKYLFRKEGQNVTLSCEQNLNHDAMYWYRQDPGQGLRLIYYSQIVNDFQKGDIAEGYSVSREKKESFPLTVTSAQKNPTAFYLCASNNLGISNQPQHFGDGTRLSIL.

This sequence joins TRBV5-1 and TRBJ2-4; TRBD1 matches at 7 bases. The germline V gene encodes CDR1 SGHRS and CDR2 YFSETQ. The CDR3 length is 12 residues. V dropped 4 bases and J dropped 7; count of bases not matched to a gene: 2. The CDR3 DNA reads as TGCGCCAGCAGCCCCAGGGGGAACATTCAGTACTTC. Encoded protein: CASSPRGNIQYF. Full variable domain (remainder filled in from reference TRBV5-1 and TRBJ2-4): KAGVTQTPRYLIKTRGQQVTLSCSPISGHRSVSWYQQTPGQGLQFLFEYFSETQRNKGNFPGRFSGRQFSNSRSEMNVSTLELGDSALYLCASSPRGNIQYFGAGTRLSVL.